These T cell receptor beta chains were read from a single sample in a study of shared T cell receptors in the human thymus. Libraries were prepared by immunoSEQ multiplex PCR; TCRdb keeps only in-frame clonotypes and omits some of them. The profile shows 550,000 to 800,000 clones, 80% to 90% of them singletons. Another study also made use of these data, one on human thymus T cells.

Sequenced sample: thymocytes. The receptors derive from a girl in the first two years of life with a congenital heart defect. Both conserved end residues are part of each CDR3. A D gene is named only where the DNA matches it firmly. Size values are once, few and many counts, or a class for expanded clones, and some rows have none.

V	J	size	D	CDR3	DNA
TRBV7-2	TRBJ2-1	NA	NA	CASSRRGQRNEQFF	TGTGCCAGCAGCCGGAGGGGGCAACGCAATGAGCAGTTCTTC
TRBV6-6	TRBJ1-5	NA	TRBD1	CASRTGDVQPQHF	TGTGCCAGCAGGACAGGGGATGTTCAGCCCCAGCATTTT
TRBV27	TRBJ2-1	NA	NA	CASAPSTSSYNEQFF	TGTGCCAGCGCCCCCTCTACGAGCTCCTACAATGAGCAGTTCTTC
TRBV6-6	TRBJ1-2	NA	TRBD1	CASNGQGAGDYGYTF	TGTGCCAGCAACGGACAGGGGGCAGGCGACTATGGCTACACCTTC
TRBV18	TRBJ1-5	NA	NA	CASSTYPPYSNQPQHF	TGTGCCAGCTCCACCTATCCACCGTATAGCAATCAGCCCCAGCATTTT
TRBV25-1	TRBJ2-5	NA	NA	CASSERLLGSRKTQYF	TGTGCCAGCAGTGAACGGTTATTGGGTTCCAGGAAGACCCAGTACTTC
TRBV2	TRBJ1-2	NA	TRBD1	CASSESGQGIYGYTF	TGTGCCAGCAGTGAATCTGGACAGGGAATCTATGGCTACACCTTC
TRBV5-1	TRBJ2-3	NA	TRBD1	CASSARDRVKDTQYF	TGCGCCAGCAGCGCTCGGGACAGGGTGAAAGATACGCAGTATTTT
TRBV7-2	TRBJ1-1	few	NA	CASSLGLEGTTNTEAFF	TGTGCCAGCAGCTTAGGGTTGGAGGGGACGACGAACACTGAAGCTTTCTTT
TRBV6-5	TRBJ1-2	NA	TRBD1	CASKLQGYYGYTF	TGTGCCAGCAAATTACAGGGGTACTATGGCTACACCTTC
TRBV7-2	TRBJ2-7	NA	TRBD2	CASSLGLAGASYEQYF	TGTGCCAGCAGCTTAGGGTTAGCGGGGGCCTCCTACGAGCAGTACTTC
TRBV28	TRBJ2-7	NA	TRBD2	CASFSGGTTYEQYF	TGTGCCAGCTTCAGCGGGGGGACTACCTACGAGCAGTACTTC
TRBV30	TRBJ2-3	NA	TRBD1	CAWSSTPTGTGDADTQYF	TGTGCCTGGAGTTCAACACCCACCGGGACAGGGGACGCAGATACGCAGTATTTT
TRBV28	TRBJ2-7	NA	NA	CASSYTIPPGQDYEQYF	TGTGCCAGCAGTTACACCATACCCCCGGGACAAGACTACGAGCAGTACTTC
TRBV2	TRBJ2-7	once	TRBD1	CASHRRPGGAIRYEQYF	TGTGCCAGCCATAGAAGACCAGGGGGCGCAATCAGATACGAGCAGTACTTC
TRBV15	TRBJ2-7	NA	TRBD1	CATKDPGQGCEQYF	TGTGCCACCAAAGATCCGGGACAGGGGTGCGAGCAGTACTTC
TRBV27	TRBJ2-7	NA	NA	CASSLEGGGEQYF	TGTGCCAGCAGTTTAGAGGGAGGTGGCGAGCAGTACTTC
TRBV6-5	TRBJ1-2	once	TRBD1	CASSYLGTGTYGYTF	TGTGCCAGCAGTTACCTGGGGACAGGCACCTATGGCTACACCTTC
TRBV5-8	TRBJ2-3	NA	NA	CASSYQGWHTDTQYF	TGTGCCAGCAGCTATCAGGGTTGGCACACAGATACGCAGTATTTT
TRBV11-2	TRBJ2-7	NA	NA	CASSLFERTPYEQYF	TGTGCCAGCAGCTTATTCGAGCGGACCCCCTACGAGCAGTACTTC
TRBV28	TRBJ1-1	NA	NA	CASPPGRFPDRPTNTEAFF	TGTGCCAGCCCCCCCGGCAGGTTCCCAGACCGGCCAACGAACACTGAAGCTTTCTTT
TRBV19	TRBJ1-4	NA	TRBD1	CASIRLGGQNNEKLFF	TGTGCCAGTATCCGATTGGGGGGACAGAATAATGAAAAACTGTTTTTT
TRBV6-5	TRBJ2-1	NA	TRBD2	CASCLYGGAQCEQFF	TGTGCCAGCTGCCTATACGGGGGGGCGCAGTGTGAGCAGTTCTTC
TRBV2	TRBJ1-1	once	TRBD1	CASRGTGAEAFF	TGTGCCAGCAGGGGGACAGGCGCTGAAGCTTTCTTT
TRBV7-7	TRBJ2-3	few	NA	CASSLGATTDTQYF	TGTGCCAGCAGCTTAGGGGCCACCACAGATACGCAGTATTTT
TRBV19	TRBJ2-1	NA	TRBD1	CASSIGTGGPNEQFF	TGTGCCAGTAGTATAGGGACAGGGGGACCCAATGAGCAGTTCTTC
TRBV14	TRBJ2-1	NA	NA	CASSPRGSYNEQFF	TGTGCCAGCAGCCCCAGGGGCTCCTACAATGAGCAGTTCTTC
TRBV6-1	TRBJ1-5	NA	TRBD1	CASGFQDRGNQPQHF	TGTGCCAGCGGGTTTCAGGACAGGGGAAATCAGCCCCAGCATTTT
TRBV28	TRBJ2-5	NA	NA	CASNSKTLQETQYF	TGTGCCAGCAATTCGAAGACACTCCAAGAGACCCAGTACTTC
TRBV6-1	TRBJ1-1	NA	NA	CASSPGYQAFF	TGTGCCAGCAGCCCGGGGTACCAAGCTTTCTTT
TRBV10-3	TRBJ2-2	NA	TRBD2	CAISASGGAETGELFF	TGTGCCATCAGTGCTAGCGGGGGGGCAGAAACCGGGGAGCTGTTTTTT
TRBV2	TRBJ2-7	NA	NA	CASIGSDRRLLSSYEQYF	TGTGCCAGCATCGGTTCCGACAGGAGATTGTTAAGCTCCTACGAGCAGTACTTC
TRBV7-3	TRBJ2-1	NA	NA	CASTPLGGQGDEQFF	TGTGCCAGCACCCCATTAGGGGGGCAGGGGGATGAGCAGTTCTTC
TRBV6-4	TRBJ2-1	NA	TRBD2	CASSESGGRISYNEQFF	TGTGCCAGCAGTGAGAGCGGCGGGAGGATCTCCTACAATGAGCAGTTCTTC
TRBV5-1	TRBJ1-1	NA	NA	CASSSRTAKFEAFF	TGCGCCAGCTCCTCCCGGACAGCCAAGTTTGAAGCTTTCTTT
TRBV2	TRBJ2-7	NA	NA	CASRGSSSKRGGRYEQYF	TGTGCCAGCAGGGGGAGCTCTTCTAAGAGGGGGGGCCGGTACGAGCAGTACTTC
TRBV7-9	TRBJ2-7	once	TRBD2	CASSLSASGAEQYF	TGTGCCAGCAGCTTATCGGCGAGCGGGGCAGAGCAGTACTTC
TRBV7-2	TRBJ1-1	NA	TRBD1	CASSLTMGQTF	TGTGCCAGCAGCTTAACCATGGGACAGACTTTT
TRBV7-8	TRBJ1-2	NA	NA	CASSTRHRVYGYTF	TGTGCCAGCAGCACCCGTCACAGGGTCTATGGCTACACCTTC
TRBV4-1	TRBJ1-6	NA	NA	CASSQVRQTYNSPLHF	TGCGCCAGCAGCCAAGTCCGACAGACCTATAATTCACCCCTCCACTTT
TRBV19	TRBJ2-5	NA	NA	CASQGQQETQYF	TGTGCCAGCCAGGGACAACAAGAGACCCAGTACTTC
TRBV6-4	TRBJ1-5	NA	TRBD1	CAVTKSTGGGQPQHF	TGTGCCGTCACCAAGTCCACAGGGGGGGGACAGCCCCAGCATTTT
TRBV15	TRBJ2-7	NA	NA	CATSRPTLSGYEQYF	TGTGCCACCAGCAGACCAACCTTGTCAGGCTACGAGCAGTACTTC
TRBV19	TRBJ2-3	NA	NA	CASSIVFVSTDTQYF	TGTGCCAGTAGTATAGTGTTCGTAAGCACAGATACGCAGTATTTT
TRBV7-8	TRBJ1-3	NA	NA	CASSLVQGRGRGSGNTIYF	TGTGCCAGCAGCTTAGTACAGGGAAGAGGCCGGGGCTCTGGAAACACCATATATTTT
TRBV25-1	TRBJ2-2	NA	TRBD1	CASSPRGTGIAGELFF	TGTGCCAGCAGTCCACGGGGGACAGGGATCGCCGGGGAGCTGTTTTTT
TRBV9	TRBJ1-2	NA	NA	CASSITGLYGYTF	TGTGCCAGCAGCATCACAGGGCTCTATGGCTACACCTTC
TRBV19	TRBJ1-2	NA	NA	CASSGSLDRNGYTF	TGTGCCAGTAGTGGAAGCCTTGACAGGAATGGCTACACCTTC
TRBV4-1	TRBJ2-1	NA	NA	CASSYLRQAGGNEQFF	TGCGCCAGCAGCTACTTAAGACAGGCGGGTGGCAATGAGCAGTTCTTC
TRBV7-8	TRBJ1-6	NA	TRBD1	CASSFPPTGTGGNSPLHF	TGTGCCAGCAGCTTCCCCCCAACTGGGACAGGGGGCAATTCCCCCCTCCACTTT
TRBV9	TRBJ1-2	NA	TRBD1	CASSVEISSGDSGEGYTF	TGTGCCAGCAGCGTAGAAATCTCTTCGGGGGACAGTGGGGAGGGCTACACCTTC
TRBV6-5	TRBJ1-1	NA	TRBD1	CASSRPGTVNTEAFF	TGTGCCAGCAGTAGACCCGGGACAGTGAACACTGAAGCTTTCTTT
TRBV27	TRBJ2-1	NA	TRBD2	CASILAGVRNEQFF	TGTGCCAGCATTCTAGCGGGGGTCCGGAATGAGCAGTTCTTC
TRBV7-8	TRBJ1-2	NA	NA	CASSLYPTGGGDYGYTF	TGTGCCAGCAGCTTATACCCCACGGGCGGGGGGGATTATGGCTACACCTTC
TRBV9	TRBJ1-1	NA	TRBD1	CASSVSYRGQKVTEAFF	TGTGCCAGCAGCGTATCCTACAGGGGGCAGAAGGTCACTGAAGCTTTCTTT